This T cell receptor (beta chain) was captured in a study of shared clonotypes between healthy human individuals. Findings and caveats of the study: Sharing across a few donors was seen in 4% to 6.5% of naive CD4 clonotypes.

Germline CDR1 and CDR2: SGHVS and FNYEAQ. The CDR3 loop spans 12 amino acids. Trimming took off 6 bases at V and 15 bases at J, with 18 bases between the two ends. Generated by immunoSEQ multiplex PCR, the TCRdb table keeps only in-frame clones and is missing some. The sample has about 2.4 million clones, 80% to 95% seen once. With respect to this clone: Its antigen is undetermined.

Sequencing was performed on naive CD4+ T cells from PBMCs. Noted subset: CD45RA+ positively selected. This chain uses TRBV7-6 with TRBJ2-1; D unresolved. The TCR originated in a man aged 18 to 30 in good health. Some clones in this sample may be carry-over from other donors' samples. CDR3 DNA sequence: TGTGCCAGCAGGGGGTCGTTTTCCCGTTGGTTCTTC. Protein: CASRGSFSRWFF.